The rows below give T cell receptor beta chains drawn from one sample of a study. TCRdb re-analysed the RT-PCR reads in MiXCR, keeping a single row per CDR3 protein. The table has 650,000 to 800,000 distinct CDR3 sequences, 13% to 15% seen once; the top ten hold around 3.3%. The sample comprised memory CD4+ T cells from blood. The receptors come from a female donor in good health, serving as a healthy control. The CDR3 runs from the conserved cysteine through the conserved F or W. A D gene is named only where the DNA matches it firmly. Size is omitted from some rows. Given values are once, few, many or a class for expanded clones.

few	TRBJ2-2	TRBD1	16	TRBV12-3/TRBV12-4	CASLDRGGTATGELFF	TGTGCCAGCCTTGACAGGGGCGGGACAGCCACCGGGGAGCTGTTTTTT
many	TRBJ1-1	.	17	TRBV12-3/TRBV12-4	CASSDPDIGFMNTEAFF	TGTGCCAGCAGCGATCCGGACATCGGCTTCATGAACACTGAAGCTTTCTTT
many	TRBJ1-5	TRBD1	14	TRBV10-3	CAISGTGTNQPQHF	TGTGCCATCAGCGGGACAGGTACAAATCAGCCCCAGCATTTT
.	TRBJ2-5	TRBD1	15	TRBV7-9	CASSLQTGGAETQYF	TGTGCCAGCAGCTTACAGACAGGGGGCGCGGAGACCCAGTACTTC
.	TRBJ2-1	TRBD1	15	TRBV5-1	CASSHNWDSYNEQFF	TGCGCCAGCAGCCACAATTGGGACAGCTACAATGAGCAGTTCTTC
.	TRBJ1-2	.	15	TRBV20-1	CSAPTGRVANYGYTF	TGCAGTGCCCCGACAGGCAGGGTCGCTAACTATGGCTACACCTTC
.	TRBJ1-4	TRBD1	15	TRBV5-1	CASSLETGVNEKLFF	TGCGCCAGCAGCTTGGAAACAGGGGTGAATGAAAAACTGTTTTTT
few	TRBJ2-3	.	13	TRBV27	CASSSSWADTQYF	TGTGCCAGCAGTTCTTCCTGGGCAGATACGCAGTATTTT
few	TRBJ2-3	.	14	TRBV27	CASSFGGIRDTQYF	TGTGCCAGCAGTTTTGGGGGCATTCGGGATACGCAGTATTTT
.	TRBJ2-5	TRBD2	15	TRBV7-2	CASSFVLAVQETQYF	TGTGCCAGCAGCTTTGTGCTAGCGGTACAAGAGACCCAGTACTTC
few	TRBJ1-2	.	12	TRBV6-6	CASSRANYGYTF	TGTGCCAGCAGCCGAGCTAACTATGGCTACACCTTC
.	TRBJ2-3	.	16	TRBV5-4	CASSLRRGSGGDTQYF	TGTGCCAGCAGCTTGAGGAGGGGTTCTGGTGGAGATACGCAGTATTTT